This TCR beta chain is drawn from a study of Ad26.COV2.S vaccination and SARS-CoV-2 variants. Study overall: Donor got 5x10^10 or 1x10^11 viral particles of Ad26.COV2.S. Study observations and caveats: Analytic work on TCR breadth and depth might have understated the full extent of total T cell responses. Relative to placebo recipients, vaccine recipients exhibited elevated spike-specific TCR breadth.

Concerning this clone itself: Its antigen is not identified.

Data came from immunoSEQ multiplex PCR; TCRdb stores just in-frame clones and leaves some out. This repertoire shows some 350,000 clones, roughly 84% found once; its top ten account for 2.5% to 3.5%. Per germline, CDR1 SQVTM and CDR2 ANQGSEA. This CDR3 is built from 14 residues. V lost 7 bases, J lost 4 bases, and 10 bases stayed unmatched. The sample's treatment: 15 to 20 received Ad26.COV2.S at low or high dose, single or two shots; 5 received placebo; per-sample allocation not given. The samples were gathered on day 63 after the first injection of vaccine or placebo. The clonotype was recovered from a person between 18 and 65 years old who received the Ad26.COV2.S COVID-19 vaccine or a placebo. The sequenced sample was peripheral blood, obtained in a trial of Ad26.COV2.S vaccine versus placebo. The chain employs TRBV29-1 and TRBJ2-5; 9 nucleotides agree with TRBD2. This CDR3 is CSANSGGGLETQYF. In DNA form, the CDR3 reads TGCAGCGCCAATAGCGGGGGTGGGTTAGAGACCCAGTACTTC.